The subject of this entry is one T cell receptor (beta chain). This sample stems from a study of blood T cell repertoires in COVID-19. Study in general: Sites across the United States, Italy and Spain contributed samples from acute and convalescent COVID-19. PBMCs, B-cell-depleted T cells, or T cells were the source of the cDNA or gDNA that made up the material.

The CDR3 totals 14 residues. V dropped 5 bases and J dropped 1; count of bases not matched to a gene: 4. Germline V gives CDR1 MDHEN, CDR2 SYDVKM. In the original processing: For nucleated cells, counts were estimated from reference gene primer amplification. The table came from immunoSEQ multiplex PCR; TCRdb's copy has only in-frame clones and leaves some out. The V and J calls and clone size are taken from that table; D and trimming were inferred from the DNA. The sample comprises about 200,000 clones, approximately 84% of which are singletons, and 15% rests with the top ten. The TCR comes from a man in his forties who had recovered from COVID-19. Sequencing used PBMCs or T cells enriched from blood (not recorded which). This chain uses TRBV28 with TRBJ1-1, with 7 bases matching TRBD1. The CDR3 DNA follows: TGTGCCAGCAGTCCCGGGACAGAGAACACTGAAGCTTTCTTT. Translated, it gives CASSPGTENTEAFF. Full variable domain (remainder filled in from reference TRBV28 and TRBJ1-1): DVKVTQSSRYLVKRTGEKVFLECVQDMDHENMFWYRQDPGLGLRLIYFSYDVKMKEKGDIPEGYSVSREKKERFSLILESASTNQTSMYLCASSPGTENTEAFFGQGTRLTVV.